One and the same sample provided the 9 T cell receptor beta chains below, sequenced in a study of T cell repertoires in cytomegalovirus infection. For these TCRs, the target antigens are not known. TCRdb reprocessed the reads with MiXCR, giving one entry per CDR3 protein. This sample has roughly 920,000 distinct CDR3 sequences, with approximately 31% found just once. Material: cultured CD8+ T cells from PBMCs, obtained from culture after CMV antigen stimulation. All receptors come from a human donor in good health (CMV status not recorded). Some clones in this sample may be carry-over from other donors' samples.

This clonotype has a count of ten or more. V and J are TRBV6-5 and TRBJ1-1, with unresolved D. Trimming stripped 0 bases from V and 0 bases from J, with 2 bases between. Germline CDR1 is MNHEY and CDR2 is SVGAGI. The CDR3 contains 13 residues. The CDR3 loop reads CASSYSVNTEAFF. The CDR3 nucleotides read TGTGCCAGCAGTTACTCAGTGAACACTGAAGCTTTCTTT.

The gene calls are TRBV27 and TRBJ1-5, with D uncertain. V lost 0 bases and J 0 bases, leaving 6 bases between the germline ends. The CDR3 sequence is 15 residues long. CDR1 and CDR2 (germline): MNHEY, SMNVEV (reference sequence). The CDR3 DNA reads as TGTGCCAGCAGTTTATCAATGTGTAGCAATCAGCCCCAGCATTTT. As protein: CASSLSMCSNQPQHF.

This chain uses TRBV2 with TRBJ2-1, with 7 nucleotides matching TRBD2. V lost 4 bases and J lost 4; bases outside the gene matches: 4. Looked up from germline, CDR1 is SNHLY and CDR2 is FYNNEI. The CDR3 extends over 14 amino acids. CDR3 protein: CASSAARGYNEQFF. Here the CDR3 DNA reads TGTGCCAGCAGTGCGGCGCGGGGGTACAATGAGCAGTTCTTC.

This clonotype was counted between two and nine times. CDR3 in DNA: TGTGCCAGCAGCTACCGGACAGTAAATTTGCTATCGGCTAACTATGGCTACACCTTC. Its protein product is CASSYRTVNLLSANYGYTF. V is TRBV6-2 or TRBV6-3 and J is TRBJ1-2; TRBD1 is a possible D gene (6 bases). Germline V gene sequence: CDR1 MNHEY, CDR2 SVGEGT. This CDR3 spans 19 amino acids. The V and J ends lost 6 bases and 0 bases respectively, with 26 bases between them.

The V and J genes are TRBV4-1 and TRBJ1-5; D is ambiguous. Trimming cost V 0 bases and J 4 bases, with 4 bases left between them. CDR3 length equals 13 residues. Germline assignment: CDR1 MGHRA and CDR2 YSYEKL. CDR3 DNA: TGCGCCAGCAGCCAAGATGGGAATCAGCCCCAGCATTTT. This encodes CASSQDGNQPQHF.

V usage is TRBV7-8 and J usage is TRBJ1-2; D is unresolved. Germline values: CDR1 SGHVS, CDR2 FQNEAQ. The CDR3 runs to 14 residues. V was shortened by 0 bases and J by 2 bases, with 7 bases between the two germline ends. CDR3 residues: CASSLAAGNYGYTF. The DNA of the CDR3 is TGTGCCAGCAGCTTAGCGGCAGGCAACTATGGCTACACCTTC.

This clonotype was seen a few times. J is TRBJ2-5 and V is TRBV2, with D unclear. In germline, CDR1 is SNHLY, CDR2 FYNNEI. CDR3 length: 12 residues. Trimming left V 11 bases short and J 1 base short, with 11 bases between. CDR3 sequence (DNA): TGTGCCGACCGGGTGGTCCAAGAGACCCAGTACTTC. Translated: CADRVVQETQYF. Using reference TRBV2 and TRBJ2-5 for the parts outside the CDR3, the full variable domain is EPEVTQTPSHQVTQMGQEVILRCVPISNHLYFYWYRQILGQKVEFLVSFYNNEISEKSEIFDDQFSVERPDGSNFTLKIRSTKLEDSAMYFCADRVVQETQYFGPGTRLLVL.

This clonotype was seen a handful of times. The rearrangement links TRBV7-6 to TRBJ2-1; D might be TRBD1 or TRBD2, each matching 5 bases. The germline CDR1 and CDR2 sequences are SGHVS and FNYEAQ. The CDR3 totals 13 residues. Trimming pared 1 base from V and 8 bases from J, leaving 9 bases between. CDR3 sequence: CASSLGMGDEQFF. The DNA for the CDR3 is TGTGCCAGCAGCTTAGGGATGGGGGATGAGCAGTTCTTC.

The DNA for the CDR3 is TGTGCCAGCAGTTACCCGAATGGAGGCTACACCTTC. Protein sequence: CASSYPNGGYTF. The V gene is TRBV6-5, the J gene TRBJ1-2; D unresolved. This CDR3 spans 12 amino acids. Between the trimmed V and J ends, which lost 2 bases and 8 bases, there was a span of 9 bases. Germline CDR1 and CDR2: MNHEY and SVGAGI.